This T cell receptor (beta chain) was recorded in a study of beta chain features in type 1 diabetes. About the research overall: There were approximately 100,000,000 sorted cells examined across all samples.

Study conclusions and caveats: Shorter TCRB CDR3s, moderately but significantly so, were found in Type 1 diabetes patients in all four CD4+ subsets. Reads derived from cDNA could over-represent cells showing high TCR expression.

Comment on this clone: Antigen specificity is unknown.

Germline CDR1 is MNHNS and CDR2 is SASEGT. This CDR3 has 12 residues. V shed 0 bases and J shed 4 bases, with 1 base lying between them. All of the isolated RNA was reverse transcribed, so expressed TCRB transcripts were sequenced. Profiling relied on immunoSEQ multiplex PCR, and the TCRdb table lists in-frame clones only, not all of them. The sample contains under 300,000 clones, less than 35% of which appear only once. The V gene is TRBV6-1, the J gene TRBJ2-1; D gene uncertain. Sequences were obtained from central memory CD4+ T cells from blood. This TCR was recovered from a man aged 30 to 39 in good health. As DNA, the CDR3 is TGTGCCAGCAGTGAAGCTTACAATGAGCAGTTCTTC. Translating it yields CASSEAYNEQFF.